Listed here are 10 T cell receptor beta chains from one sample, sequenced in a study of CD8 T cells in Susac syndrome. RNA amounts of roughly 0.45 to 1 ug underwent reverse transcription with random hexamers. One entry per CDR3 protein, called by TCRdb with MiXCR from the immunoSEQ multiplex PCR reads. This table holds around 200,000 distinct CDR3 sequences, roughly 94% found once. The sequencing input was CD4+ T cells from PBMCs. These receptors originate from a human donor in good health.

V usage is TRBV29-1 and J usage is TRBJ2-1, with TRBD2 identical over 9 bases. The CDR3 spans 12 residues. CDR1 is SQVTM and CDR2 is ANQGSEA in the germline V gene. Trimming at V came to 8 bases and at J to 4 bases, leaving 3 bases not matched to a gene. The chain's CDR3 is CSTGLAYNEQFF. DNA for the CDR3: TGCAGCACGGGACTAGCATACAATGAGCAGTTCTTC.

V gene TRBV29-1 combines with J gene TRBJ2-3, with D maybe TRBD1 (5 bases). The CDR3 extends over 13 amino acids. The V end was cut by 7 bases, the J end by 0 bases, with 11 bases between. CDR1 and CDR2 (germline): SQVTM, ANQGSEA. CDR3 sequence reads: CSARGRSTDTQYF. The CDR3 nucleotides read TGCAGCGCTAGGGGTAGAAGCACAGATACGCAGTATTTT.

This chain links TRBV3-1 with TRBJ2-2; the D is unclear. This CDR3 has 13 amino acids. V lost 1 base and J 6 bases, leaving 6 bases between the germline ends. Germline CDR1 is LGHDT and CDR2 is YNNKEL (reference sequence). The CDR3 nucleotides are TGTGCCAGCAGCCAAGTAATGGCCGGGGAGCTGTTTTTT. Its protein product is CASSQVMAGELFF.

The V and J genes are TRBV10-3 and TRBJ1-5; D uncertain. Trimming removed 6 bases from V and 5 bases from J, with 11 bases in between. Per germline, CDR1 ENHRY and CDR2 SYGVKD. This CDR3 region has 13 residues. The CDR3 DNA follows: TGTGCCATCAGAAGCTCAGAAGATCAGCCCCAGCATTTT. Translation gives CAIRSSEDQPQHF.

The chain uses TRBV5-1 and TRBJ2-1, with a weak D call TRBD2 (6 bases). The CDR3 sequence is 17 residues long. Germline V CDR1 and CDR2: SGHRS, YFSETQ. V was cut by 4 bases and J by 5 bases, with 22 bases left in between. CDR3 amino acids: CASSPAGAGRGNNEQFF. The DNA of the CDR3 is TGCGCCAGCAGCCCCGCCGGCGCGGGGAGAGGAAACAATGAGCAGTTCTTC.

This clonotype was detected only once. The rearrangement uses TRBV20-1 and TRBJ2-5; TRBD2 matches 9 bases. Germline V lookup: CDR1 DFQATT, CDR2 SNEGSKA (reference sequence). The length of the CDR3 is 13 residues. Trimming cost V 5 bases and J 5 bases; bases outside gene matches: 6. DNA for the CDR3: TGCAGTGCTTTAGCGGGAGCGGGGGAGACCCAGTACTTC. It codes for CSALAGAGETQYF.

The chain joins TRBV6-4 to TRBJ2-3, with D perhaps matching TRBD2 (6 bases). With 6 bases removed from V and 5 bases from J, the gap between germline ends came to 12 bases. The V gene's germline CDR1 is MRHNA and CDR2 SNTAGT. The length of the CDR3 is 13 residues. The CDR3 loop is CASSLTREDTQYF. The CDR3 bases are TGTGCCAGCAGCCTGACTAGAGAAGATACGCAGTATTTT.

In DNA form, the CDR3 reads TGTGCCAGCAGCCAGGGACTAGCGCTCTCCTACGAGCAGTACTTC. This codes for CASSQGLALSYEQYF. The rearrangement links TRBV14 to TRBJ2-7; 10 nucleotides align to TRBD2. The CDR3 loop spans 15 amino acids. Trimming took 3 bases from V and 0 from J; bases not matched to a gene: 2. CDR1 is SGHDN, CDR2 FVKESK, per germline.

The chain couples TRBV4-3 to TRBJ1-1; 8 bases are a match to TRBD1. The CDR3 is made up of 17 amino acids. Germline V gene data show CDR1 as LGHNA and CDR2 as YSLEER. Trimming cost V 0 bases and J 6 bases; bases outside gene matches: 12. The CDR3 loop reads CASSQDRPTGGRPEAFF. CDR3 nucleotide sequence: TGCGCCAGCAGCCAAGATAGGCCAACAGGGGGTCGGCCTGAAGCTTTCTTT.

The rearrangement links TRBV20-1 to TRBJ2-5; D could derive from TRBD1 or TRBD2 (5 bases each). The CDR3 covers 11 residues. V lost 5 bases, J lost 11 bases, and 15 bases lay in between. CDR1 is DFQATT, CDR2 SNEGSKA, per germline (reference sequence). In nucleotides, the CDR3 is TGCAGTGCTGTGGGACCGCCCGATCAGTACTTC. This translates into CSAVGPPDQYF.